A single T cell receptor (beta chain) is shown here with its context. Authors' analysis steps: Amplification of reference gene primers was used by the study to estimate nucleated cell counts. Clones were sequenced by immunoSEQ multiplex PCR, and TCRdb holds only the in-frame ones, with some missing. V, J and clone size reflect that table, while D and trimming were determined from the DNA. The data contain a few hundred thousand clones, about 92% of them singletons. The CDR3 sequence is 13 residues long. V gave up 6 bases and J gave up 7 bases, with 12 bases separating them. Germline V gene lookup returns CDR1 SNHLY and CDR2 FYNNEI. The data originate from a study of blood T cell repertoires in COVID-19. Study-wide context: The United States, Italy and Spain supplied acute and convalescent COVID-19 samples. From T cells, B-cell-depleted T cells, or PBMCs came the material, which was cDNA or gDNA.

Recruited during active infection, patients (from Seattle) were subsequently followed longitudinally. Sequencing was performed on peripheral blood. The chain employs TRBV2 and TRBJ1-4; possibly TRBD1 for D (5 bases). This clonotype was obtained from a woman in her fifties or sixties with COVID-19, enrolled during active disease. The CDR3 here is CASSPLGGEKLFF. The CDR3 DNA follows: TGTGCCAGCAGCCCCCTGGGGGGTGAAAAACTGTTTTTT.